The 18 T cell receptor beta chains below were found in one sample sequenced in a study of cytomegalovirus exposure and HLA in healthy donors. PCR amplification relied on 60 Vbeta primers (plus 13 Jbeta primers). Profiled with immunoSEQ multiplex PCR; TCRdb holds only in-frame clones, not every one. The data contain about 83,000 clones, 81% of them seen just once; the ten biggest clones take up around 1.9%. Input material: PBMCs. Source of these receptors: a woman in her twenties or thirties in good health and CMV-seronegative.

The rearrangement links TRBV2 to TRBJ2-1, with 11 bases fitting TRBD2. The junction had 6 bases not matched to a gene; V was cut back by 3 bases and J by 8 bases. The CDR3 runs to 15 residues. Germline-derived CDR1 and CDR2 are SNHLY and FYNNEI. CDR3 protein: CASSESLAGVHEQFF. The CDR3 bases are TGTGCCAGCAGTGAGTCACTAGCGGGAGTTCATGAGCAGTTCTTC. The entire variable domain, with the rest obtained from reference TRBV2 and TRBJ2-1, is as follows: EPEVTQTPSHQVTQMGQEVILRCVPISNHLYFYWYRQILGQKVEFLVSFYNNEISEKSEIFDDQFSVERPDGSNFTLKIRSTKLEDSAMYFCASSESLAGVHEQFFGPGTRLTVL.

Here the CDR3 reads CASSRASQETQYF. CDR3 sequence (DNA): TGCGCCAGCAGTCGAGCCTCACAAGAGACCCAGTACTTC. The chain has TRBV5-1 and TRBJ2-5; D remains ambiguous. The CDR3 runs to 13 residues. Between the trimmed V and J ends, which lost 5 bases and 2 bases, there was a span of 10 bases. Germline V gene sequence: CDR1 SGHRS, CDR2 YFSETQ.

V is TRBV2 and J is TRBJ1-2; 7 bases agree with TRBD1. Germline V CDR1 and CDR2: SNHLY, FYNNEI. V dropped 10 bases and J dropped 7; count of bases not matched to a gene: 12. The CDR3 consists of 13 residues. CDR3 sequence (DNA): TGTGCCACCGGGACAGTGGCCGTAAGTGGCTACACCTTC. Its translation is CATGTVAVSGYTF. Full variable domain (remainder filled in from reference TRBV2 and TRBJ1-2): EPEVTQTPSHQVTQMGQEVILRCVPISNHLYFYWYRQILGQKVEFLVSFYNNEISEKSEIFDDQFSVERPDGSNFTLKIRSTKLEDSAMYFCATGTVAVSGYTFGSGTRLTVV.

J is TRBJ2-7 and V is TRBV7-2, with D perhaps matching TRBD2 (5 bases). With 0 bases removed from V and 6 bases from J, the gap between germline ends came to 12 bases. The length of the CDR3 is 14 residues. Per the germline V gene, CDR1 is SGHTA and CDR2 is FQGNSA. The CDR3 is CASSLAALEGEQYF. CDR3 coding DNA: TGTGCCAGCAGCTTAGCTGCCCTAGAGGGCGAGCAGTACTTC.

This sequence joins TRBV28 and TRBJ2-5; possibly TRBD2 for D (5 bases). The assigned J gene may be wrong: the sequence end matches TRBJ2-7 better. The CDR3 consists of 15 residues. Germline CDR1 is MDHEN and CDR2 is SYDVKM. The CDR3 nucleotides read TGTGCCAGCAGTTTGAGGGCTACCTACTCCTACGAGCAGTACTTC. Translating it yields CASSLRATYSYEQYF.

This chain joins TRBV19 and TRBJ1-5, with TRBD1 matching over 7 bases. This CDR3 spans 14 amino acids. Germline CDR1 and CDR2: LNHDA and SQIVND (reference sequence). Trimming cost V 3 bases and J 4 bases; bases outside gene matches: 3. CDR3 sequence: CASSMRGRNQPQHF. As DNA, the CDR3 is TGTGCCAGTAGTATGAGGGGGCGAAATCAGCCCCAGCATTTT.

As DNA, the CDR3 is TGTGCCAGTAGTATAGACGGGGGAAGCTCCTACAATGAGCAGTTCTTC. Protein product: CASSIDGGSSYNEQFF. The V call is TRBV19, the J call TRBJ2-1; possible D gene TRBD2, 6 bases. The V end lost 0 bases, the J end lost 0 bases, and 9 bases lay between the germline ends. Germline V gives CDR1 LNHDA, CDR2 SQIVND (reference sequence). This CDR3 contains 16 residues.

The chain couples TRBV30 to TRBJ2-2; the D gene is possibly TRBD2 (6 bases). Trimming removed 2 bases at V and 6 bases at J, with 22 bases between. The germline gives CDR1 GTSNPN, CDR2 SVGIG (reference sequence). The CDR3 is 17 residues long. The CDR3 DNA follows: TGTGCCTGGAGTCTGGGGGGTCATGGGGGGAAGGCCGGGGAGCTGTTTTTT. This sequence encodes CAWSLGGHGGKAGELFF.

The chain combines TRBV23-1 with TRBJ1-1, with a possible D match to TRBD1 (6 bases). TRBV23-1 is recorded as an ORF, its role being uncertain. The CDR3 sequence is 15 residues long. V was trimmed by 2 bases and J by 4 bases, leaving 14 bases between them. The CDR3: CASSQPSGTTTEAFF. The CDR3 DNA reads as TGCGCCAGCAGTCAACCGTCTGGGACAACCACTGAAGCTTTCTTT.

The rearrangement links TRBV9 to TRBJ2-3; 8 positions match TRBD2. V trimming: 0 bases; J trimming: 2 bases; junction bases outside the gene matches: 8. The length of the CDR3 is 17 residues. Germline V gene lookup returns CDR1 SGDLS and CDR2 YYNGEE. The CDR3 coding sequence is TGTGCCAGCAGCGTAGTCCCTAGCGGGTCTAACACAGATACGCAGTATTTT. Its translation: CASSVVPSGSNTDTQYF.

The chain joins TRBV11-3 to TRBJ1-1; 9 bases agree with TRBD1. CDR3 length equals 13 residues. V lost 5 bases, J lost 6 bases, and 4 bases stayed unmatched. In germline, CDR1 is SGHNT, CDR2 YENEEA. CDR3 sequence (DNA): TGTGCCAGCAGCACAAGACAGGGGGCTGAAGCTTTCTTT. Translating gives CASSTRQGAEAFF.

This clone was counted between two and nine times. The chain joins TRBV7-9 to TRBJ2-3, with D maybe TRBD2 (5 bases). The CDR3 contains 16 residues. CDR1 and CDR2 (germline): SEHNR, FQNEAQ (reference sequence). V lost 2 bases, J lost 2 bases, and 14 bases lay in between. CDR3 nucleotides: TGTGCCAGCAGCTTAATGGGGTCGGGGTACACAGATACGCAGTATTTT. This gives the protein CASSLMGSGYTDTQYF.

The chain combines TRBV5-1 with TRBJ1-1; 7 positions agree with TRBD1. The CDR3 runs to 16 residues. Germline V gene lookup returns CDR1 SGHRS and CDR2 YFSETQ. With 4 bases clipped from V and 4 bases from J, the junction kept 13 bases outside the gene matches. In DNA form, the CDR3 reads TGCGCCAGCAGCCCCTACTACGGGACAGCGATCACTGAAGCTTTCTTT. It translates to CASSPYYGTAITEAFF. The full variable domain, rest sourced from reference TRBV5-1 and TRBJ1-1, is KAGVTQTPRYLIKTRGQQVTLSCSPISGHRSVSWYQQTPGQGLQFLFEYFSETQRNKGNFPGRFSGRQFSNSRSEMNVSTLELGDSALYLCASSPYYGTAITEAFFGQGTRLTVV.

The CDR3 DNA reads as TGTGCCAGCAGCAAGGGACTAGCGGGAGTGGGGGGTACGCAGTATTTT. Translation: CASSKGLAGVGGTQYF. The J gene is TRBJ2-3, the V gene TRBV5-4, with 14 bases lining up with TRBD2. This CDR3 spans 16 amino acids. J lost 8 bases, V lost 4 bases, and 9 bases had no gene match. Germline CDR1 is SGHNT and CDR2 is YYREEE (reference sequence).

J is TRBJ2-5 and V is TRBV5-1, with 9 bases lining up with TRBD2. The CDR3 sequence is 18 residues long. The V gene end was trimmed by 1 base and the J gene end by 5 bases; junction bases not matched to a gene: 15. The germline V gene has CDR1 SGHRS and CDR2 YFSETQ. The CDR3 sequence: CASSLLPIAGVGGETQYF. In nucleotides, the CDR3 is TGCGCCAGCAGCTTGTTGCCCATAGCGGGAGTTGGAGGGGAGACCCAGTACTTC.

The gene calls are TRBV11-2 and TRBJ2-5, with D perhaps matching TRBD2 (5 bases). The J call is in doubt because the DNA end fits TRBJ2-7 better. CDR1 and CDR2 from the germline V gene are SGHAT and FQNNGV. The CDR3 has 14 residues. The CDR3 protein is CASSLSRGSYEQYF. CDR3 DNA: TGTGCCAGCAGCTTAAGTAGAGGGTCCTACGAGCAGTACTTC.

V is TRBV7-9 and J is TRBJ2-1, with 7 bases lining up with TRBD1. Trimming cost V 7 bases and J 6 bases; bases outside gene matches: 6. From germline, CDR1 is SEHNR and CDR2 FQNEAQ (reference sequence). The CDR3 sequence is 13 residues long. The CDR3 nucleotides are TGTGCCAGCATCGCGACAGGGCCCAATGAGCAGTTCTTC. This sequence encodes CASIATGPNEQFF.

The chain joins TRBV10-3 to TRBJ2-1; 7 bases agree with TRBD1. V lost 7 bases to trimming and J lost 8 bases; unmatched junction nucleotides: 11. This CDR3 has 14 amino acids. CDR1 and CDR2 from the germline V gene are ENHRY and SYGVKD. The CDR3 reads CAITELDRAHEQFF. Here the CDR3 DNA reads TGTGCCATCACCGAACTTGACAGGGCCCATGAGCAGTTCTTC.